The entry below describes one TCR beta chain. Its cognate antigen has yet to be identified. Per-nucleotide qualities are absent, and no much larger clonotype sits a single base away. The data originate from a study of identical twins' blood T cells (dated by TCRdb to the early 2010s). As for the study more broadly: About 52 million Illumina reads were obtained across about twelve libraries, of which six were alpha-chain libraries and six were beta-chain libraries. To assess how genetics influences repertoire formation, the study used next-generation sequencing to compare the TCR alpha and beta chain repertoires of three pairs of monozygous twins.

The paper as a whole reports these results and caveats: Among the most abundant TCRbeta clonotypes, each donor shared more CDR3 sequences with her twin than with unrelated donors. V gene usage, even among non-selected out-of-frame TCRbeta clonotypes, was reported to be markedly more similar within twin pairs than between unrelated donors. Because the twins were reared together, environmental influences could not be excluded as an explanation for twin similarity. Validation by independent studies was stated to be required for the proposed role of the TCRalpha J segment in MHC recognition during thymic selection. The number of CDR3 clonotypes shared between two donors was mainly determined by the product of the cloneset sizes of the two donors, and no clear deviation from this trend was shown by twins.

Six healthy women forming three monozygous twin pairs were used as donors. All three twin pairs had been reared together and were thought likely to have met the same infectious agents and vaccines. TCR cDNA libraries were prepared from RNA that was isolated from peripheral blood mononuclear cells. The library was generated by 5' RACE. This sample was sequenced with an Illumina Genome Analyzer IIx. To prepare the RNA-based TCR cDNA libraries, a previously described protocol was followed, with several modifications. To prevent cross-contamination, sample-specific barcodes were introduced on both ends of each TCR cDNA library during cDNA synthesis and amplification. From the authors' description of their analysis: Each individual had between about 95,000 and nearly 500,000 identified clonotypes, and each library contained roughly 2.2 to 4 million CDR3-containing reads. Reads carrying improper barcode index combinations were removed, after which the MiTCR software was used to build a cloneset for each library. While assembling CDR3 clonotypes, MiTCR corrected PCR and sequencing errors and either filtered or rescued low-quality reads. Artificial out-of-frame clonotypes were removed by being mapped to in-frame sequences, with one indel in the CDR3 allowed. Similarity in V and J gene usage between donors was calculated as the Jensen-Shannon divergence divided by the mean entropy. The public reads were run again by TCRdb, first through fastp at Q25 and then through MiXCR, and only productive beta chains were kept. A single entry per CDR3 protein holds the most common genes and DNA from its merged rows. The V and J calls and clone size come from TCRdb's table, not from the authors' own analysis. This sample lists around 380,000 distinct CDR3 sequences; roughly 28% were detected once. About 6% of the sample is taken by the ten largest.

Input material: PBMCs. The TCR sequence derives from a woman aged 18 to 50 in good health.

This receptor has the CDR3 CASSWDTGELFF. The nucleotides read TGTGCCAGCAGCTGGGACACCGGGGAGCTGTTTTTT. The chain links TRBV9 with TRBJ2-2, with the D segment identity uncertain. The CDR3 contains 12 residues, cysteine and phenylalanine counted. The CDR3 DNA has 36 bases and is translated from base 1. Per the germline V gene, SGDLS is the CDR1 and YYNGEE is the CDR2. V was cut back by 4 bases and J by 3 bases, leaving a gap of 4 bases between them.